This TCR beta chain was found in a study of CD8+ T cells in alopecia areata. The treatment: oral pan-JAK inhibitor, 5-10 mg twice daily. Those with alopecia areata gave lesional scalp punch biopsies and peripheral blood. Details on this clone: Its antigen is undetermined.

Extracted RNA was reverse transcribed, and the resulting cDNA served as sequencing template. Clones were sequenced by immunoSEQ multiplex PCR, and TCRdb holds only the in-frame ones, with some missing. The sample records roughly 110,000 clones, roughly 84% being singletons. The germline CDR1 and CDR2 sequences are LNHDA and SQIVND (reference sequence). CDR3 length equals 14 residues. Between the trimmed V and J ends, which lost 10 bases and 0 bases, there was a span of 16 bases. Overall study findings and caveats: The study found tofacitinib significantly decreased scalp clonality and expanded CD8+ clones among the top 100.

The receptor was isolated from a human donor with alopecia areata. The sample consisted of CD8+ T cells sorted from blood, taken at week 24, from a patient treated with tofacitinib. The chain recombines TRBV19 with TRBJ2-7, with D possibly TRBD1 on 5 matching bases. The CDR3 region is CATSSQGTSYEQYF. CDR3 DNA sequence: TGTGCCACCTCCTCCCAGGGAACCTCCTACGAGCAGTACTTC. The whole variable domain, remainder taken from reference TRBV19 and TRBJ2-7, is DGGITQSPKYLFRKEGQNVTLSCEQNLNHDAMYWYRQDPGQGLRLIYYSQIVNDFQKGDIAEGYSVSREKKESFPLTVTSAQKNPTAFYLCATSSQGTSYEQYFGPGTRLTVT.